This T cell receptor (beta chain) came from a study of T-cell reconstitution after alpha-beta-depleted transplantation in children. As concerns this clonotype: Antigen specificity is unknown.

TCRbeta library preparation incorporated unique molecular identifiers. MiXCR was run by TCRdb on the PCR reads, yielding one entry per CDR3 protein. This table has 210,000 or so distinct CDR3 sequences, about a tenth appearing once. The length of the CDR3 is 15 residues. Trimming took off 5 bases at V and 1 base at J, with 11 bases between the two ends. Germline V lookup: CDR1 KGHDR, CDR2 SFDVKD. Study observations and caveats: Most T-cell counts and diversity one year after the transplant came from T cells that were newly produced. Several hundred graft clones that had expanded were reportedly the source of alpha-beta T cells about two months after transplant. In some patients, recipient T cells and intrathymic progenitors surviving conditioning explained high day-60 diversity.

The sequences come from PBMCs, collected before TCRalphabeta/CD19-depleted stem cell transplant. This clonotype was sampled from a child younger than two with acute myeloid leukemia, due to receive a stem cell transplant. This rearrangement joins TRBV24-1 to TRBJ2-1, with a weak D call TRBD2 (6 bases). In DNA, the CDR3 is TGTGCCACCAGTGGACTAGTTGGGTCCTACAATGAGCAGTTCTTC. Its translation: CATSGLVGSYNEQFF.